The present T cell receptor (beta chain) was sequenced within a study of T cells in Graves' hyperthyroidism and ophthalmopathy. Study in general: Blood from the periphery was taken at initial diagnosis, before any treatment.

The investigators amplified TCR beta CDR3 regions from RNA transcripts. The TCR CDR3 was amplified in a first-round RT-PCR using the HTBI primer set. TCRdb analysed the multiplex PCR reads with MiXCR anew, one entry per CDR3 protein. Altogether a few hundred thousand distinct CDR3 sequences are present, roughly 14% being singletons, with the ten largest covering 5.5% to 7.5%. Deletions cut 3 bases from V and 8 bases from J, with 19 bases between. Germline V gives CDR1 KGHSH, CDR2 LQKENI. The CDR3 covers 15 residues. Study outcomes and limitations: Most thyroid-expanded clonotypes above 0.001 were also found in blood.

To note about this clonotype: No antigen is known for it.

Investigators excluded patients with uncontrolled infection, other autoimmune disease, pregnancy or lactation. Fresh 10 ml peripheral blood yielded PBMCs. The rearrangement uses TRBV18 and TRBJ1-2; D is perhaps TRBD1 (6 bases). The receptor was derived from a woman in her 30s with Graves' hyperthyroidism that later progressed to Graves' ophthalmopathy. Sequences were obtained from blood. CDR3 in DNA: TGTGCCAGCTCACCTAACCAGGGGCTCGACAACGGCTACACCTTC. Translated, it gives CASSPNQGLDNGYTF. The entire variable domain, with the rest obtained from reference TRBV18 and TRBJ1-2, is as follows: NAGVMQNPRHLVRRRGQEARLRCSPMKGHSHVYWYRQLPEEGLKFMVYLQKENIIDESGMPKERFSAEFPKEGPSILRIQQVVRGDSAAYFCASSPNQGLDNGYTFGSGTRLTVV.